The 32 T cell receptor beta chains given below trace back to one sample, sequenced in a study of shared clonotypes between healthy human individuals (TCRdb year 2020). Library method: the immunoSEQ multiplex PCR assay. In TCRdb, the immuneACCESS table is reduced to in-frame sequences with V and J assigned. These tables do not hold every clone; where another copy was compared, an unresolved V gene accounts for under half, and the others remain unexplained. The sample yields more than 2 million clones; 95% were counted once. The ten largest clones add up to more than 0.1% of the sample. The sequencing sample was made of naive CD4+ T cells sorted from blood. The cell subset or site label, as the study defines it: CD45RA+ positively selected. The receptors were sampled from a man between 18 and 29 years old in good health.

This chain uses TRBV5-1 with TRBJ1-6; 8 bases are a match to TRBD1. This CDR3 is built from 15 residues. J lost 6 bases, V lost 2 bases, and 4 bases had no gene match. The germline gives CDR1 SGHRS, CDR2 YFSETQ. CDR3 amino acids: CASSFAGGPNSPLHF. CDR3 nucleotides: TGCGCCAGCAGCTTTGCAGGGGGCCCTAATTCACCCCTCCACTTT.

The V gene is TRBV27, the J gene TRBJ1-5, with 7 positions matching TRBD1. Germline CDR1 and CDR2: MNHEY and SMNVEV (reference sequence). V dropped 6 bases and J dropped 2; count of bases not matched to a gene: 7. The CDR3 is 15 amino acids. The chain's CDR3 is CASRKQGPGNQPQHF. For the CDR3, the DNA is TGTGCCAGCAGGAAACAGGGGCCGGGCAATCAGCCCCAGCATTTT.

The chain joins TRBV30 to TRBJ2-5, with 15 bases matching TRBD2. The J segment lost 5 bases and the V segment lost 2 bases, leaving 3 bases of the junction unmatched. This CDR3 contains 15 residues. The germline gives CDR1 GTSNPN, CDR2 SVGIG (reference sequence). CDR3 amino acids: CAWSRTSGRGETQYF. In nucleotides, the CDR3 is TGTGCCTGGAGTAGGACTAGCGGGAGGGGGGAGACCCAGTACTTC.

The rearrangement links TRBV6-4 to TRBJ2-3; D possibly corresponds to TRBD1 (5 bases). The germline V gene encodes CDR1 MRHNA and CDR2 SNTAGT. CDR3 length: 14 amino acids. V lost 4 bases and J 4 bases, leaving 12 bases between the germline ends. CDR3 nucleotides: TGTGCCAGCAGTGCGGCAGGGCTGGCAGATACGCAGTATTTT. This translates into CASSAAGLADTQYF.

The chain has TRBV6-4 and TRBJ2-1; D gene uncertain. Germline values: CDR1 MRHNA, CDR2 SNTAGT. Trimming pared 2 bases from V and 9 bases from J, leaving 11 bases between. The CDR3 contains 13 residues. The CDR3 DNA sequence: TGTGCCAGCAGTGACCCCTGGAGCCCTGAGCAGTTCTTC. Amino acids: CASSDPWSPEQFF.

This sequence joins TRBV6-1 and TRBJ2-1; D uncertain. This CDR3 is built from 13 residues. V lost 7 bases and J lost 2, with 9 bases in between. From germline, CDR1 is MNHNS and CDR2 SASEGT. The CDR3 DNA follows: TGTGCCAGCATACTCCAGGCCTACAATGAGCAGTTCTTC. Encoded protein: CASILQAYNEQFF.

This rearrangement joins TRBV7-2 to TRBJ1-4; maybe TRBD1 (6 bases). Germline lookup yields CDR1 SGHTA and CDR2 FQGNSA. The V end lost 4 bases, the J end lost 7 bases, and 19 bases lay between the germline ends. The CDR3 loop spans 16 amino acids. The CDR3 DNA reads TGTGCCAGCAGCTCCGGACAGTCCGGGAGGGGTGAAAAACTGTTTTTT. Its protein product is CASSSGQSGRGEKLFF.

In its sample, this clone was seen once. V and J are TRBV19 and TRBJ1-2; D uncertain. Germline CDR1 is LNHDA and CDR2 is SQIVND (reference sequence). The ends were cut back, 6 bases at V and 2 bases at J, with 10 bases in the middle. The CDR3 is made up of 13 amino acids. The CDR3 DNA reads as TGTGCCAGTAGGGACCATCAAAACTATGGCTACACCTTC. Encoded protein: CASRDHQNYGYTF.

This clone was detected once. The CDR3 sequence is CAISESKAANYGYTF. For the CDR3, the DNA is TGTGCCATCAGTGAGTCGAAGGCAGCTAACTATGGCTACACCTTC. The rearrangement uses TRBV10-3 and TRBJ1-2; D gene ambiguous. Germline V gene sequence: CDR1 ENHRY, CDR2 SYGVKD. Between the trimmed V and J ends, which lost 0 bases and 0 bases, there was a span of 8 bases. The CDR3 is made up of 15 amino acids.

A word on this clone: Other nucleotide sequences in the sample specify the same CDR3. The chain combines TRBV28 with TRBJ1-2; D gene uncertain. Trimming removed 3 bases from V and 4 bases from J, with 6 bases in between. Germline CDR1 and CDR2: MDHEN and SYDVKM. The CDR3 has 12 amino acids. This CDR3 reads CASSFRGYGYTF. DNA of the CDR3: TGTGCCAGCAGTTTCAGAGGCTATGGCTACACCTTC.

As DNA, the CDR3 is TGTGCCTGGAGTGTACGTAGACAGGGTGGAAACTATGGCTACACCTTC. As protein: CAWSVRRQGGNYGYTF. This sequence joins TRBV30 and TRBJ1-2, with 7 nucleotides matching TRBD1. Germline V gene lookup returns CDR1 GTSNPN and CDR2 SVGIG (reference sequence). The V segment lost 0 bases and the J segment 2 bases; nucleotides outside the gene matches: 9. This CDR3 is built from 16 residues.

The chain joins TRBV5-4 to TRBJ1-6; D is unresolved. The CDR3 has 16 amino acids. The germline CDR1 and CDR2 sequences are SGHNT and YYREEE (reference sequence). Trimming stripped 0 bases from V and 9 bases from J, with 16 bases between. CDR3 DNA sequence: TGTGCCAGCAGCTTGGGAGGGTCGGGCGGAACTTCACCCCTCCACTTT. Encoded protein: CASSLGGSGGTSPLHF.

This rearrangement joins TRBV7-2 to TRBJ1-4, with D possibly TRBD1 on 5 matching bases. The CDR3 is 12 amino acids. Germline V gene sequence: CDR1 SGHTA, CDR2 FQGNSA. V gave up 10 bases and J gave up 4 bases, with 10 bases separating them. DNA of the CDR3: TGTGCCACAGGGAACTTTAATGAAAAACTGTTTTTT. Translating it yields CATGNFNEKLFF.

V gene TRBV7-2 combines with J gene TRBJ2-1, with 11 bases matching TRBD1. This CDR3 has 15 residues. Germline loops: CDR1 SGHTA, CDR2 FQGNSA. V was pared by 5 bases and J by 7 bases, with 7 bases of the junction left unmatched. CDR3 nucleotide sequence: TGTGCCAGCAGCGCAGGACAGGGGGCGAGGAATGAGCAGTTCTTC. Translated, it gives CASSAGQGARNEQFF. The variable domain in full, with the rest retrieved from reference TRBV7-2 and TRBJ2-1, is GAGVSQSPSNKVTEKGKDVELRCDPISGHTALYWYRQSLGQGLEFLIYFQGNSAPDKSGLPSDRFSAERTGGSVSTLTIQRTQQEDSAVYLCASSAGQGARNEQFFGPGTRLTVL.

With respect to this clone: The junction departs from germline at one end; a sequencing error may be responsible. The chain couples TRBV5-4 to TRBJ2-3; 7 nucleotides align to TRBD1. This CDR3 spans 11 amino acids. From germline, CDR1 is SGHNT and CDR2 YYREEE (reference sequence). The CDR3 loop reads CASSSGTDQAF. The CDR3 coding sequence is TGTGCCAGCAGCTCCGGGACAGACCAAGCCTTT.

V gene TRBV6-6 combines with J gene TRBJ2-2; maybe TRBD2 (5 bases). The V gene's germline CDR1 is MNHNY and CDR2 SVGAGI (reference sequence). V dropped 7 bases and J dropped 2 bases, with 11 bases sitting between them. The CDR3 has 14 amino acids. The DNA of the CDR3 is TGTGCCAGCATATGGGGAGATAACACCGGGGAGCTGTTTTTT. Protein: CASIWGDNTGELFF.

The chain is built from TRBV18 and TRBJ2-5; D uncertain. V lost 0 bases and J 5 bases, leaving 13 bases between the germline ends. The CDR3 loop spans 15 amino acids. The V gene's germline CDR1 is KGHSH and CDR2 LQKENI. CDR3 loop: CASSPPGSPRETQYF. Written as DNA, the CDR3 is TGTGCCAGCTCACCACCGGGTTCTCCTAGGGAGACCCAGTACTTC.

This chain connects TRBV18 to TRBJ2-7; D ambiguous. Germline V gene sequence: CDR1 KGHSH, CDR2 LQKENI. Trimming took off 2 bases at V and 3 bases at J, with 11 bases between the two ends. This CDR3 comprises 14 residues. CDR3 sequence (DNA): TGTGCCAGCTCACCATCGAACAGCATCTACGAGCAGTACTTC. As protein: CASSPSNSIYEQYF.

Points on this clone: Other DNA sequences in this specimen translate into the identical CDR3. The chain employs TRBV5-4 and TRBJ2-3; D not resolved. V shed 4 bases and J shed 2 bases, with 5 bases lying between them. The CDR3 totals 12 residues. CDR1 is SGHNT, CDR2 YYREEE, per germline (reference sequence). This chain's CDR3 is CASSGNTDTQYF. The CDR3 DNA follows: TGTGCCAGCAGCGGAAACACAGATACGCAGTATTTT.

The CDR3 DNA sequence: TGTGCCAGCAGCTTAAATGAGCGGGGGGGCATAGATACGCAGTATTTT. This codes for CASSLNERGGIDTQYF. The V gene is TRBV7-3, the J gene TRBJ2-3; 10 nucleotides agree with TRBD2. Unmatched junction bases numbered 6, after V lost 1 base and J lost 5 bases. The CDR3 spans 16 residues. The germline gives CDR1 SGHTA, CDR2 FQGTGA.

V usage is TRBV6-1 and J usage is TRBJ2-7; D could derive from TRBD1 or TRBD2 (5 bases each). V gave up 7 bases and J gave up 2 bases, with 15 bases separating them. Germline V gene sequence: CDR1 MNHNS, CDR2 SASEGT. The CDR3 sequence is 14 residues long. In nucleotides, the CDR3 is TGTGCCAGCAACTCCAGGGAGTACACCTACGAGCAGTACTTC. This translates into CASNSREYTYEQYF.

This chain connects TRBV19 to TRBJ2-7, with 8 bases that match TRBD1. The CDR3 loop spans 15 amino acids. J was trimmed by 2 bases and V by 8 bases; bases with no gene match: 11. Germline CDR1 and CDR2: LNHDA and SQIVND (reference sequence). CDR3 sequence reads: CASGRGTGGTYEQYF. The CDR3 nucleotides are TGTGCCAGTGGCCGCGGAACAGGGGGTACCTACGAGCAGTACTTC. Supplemented by reference TRBV19 and TRBJ2-7, the full variable domain reads DGGITQSPKYLFRKEGQNVTLSCEQNLNHDAMYWYRQDPGQGLRLIYYSQIVNDFQKGDIAEGYSVSREKKESFPLTVTSAQKNPTAFYLCASGRGTGGTYEQYFGPGTRLTVT.

The chain has TRBV6-6 and TRBJ2-7; D might be TRBD1 or TRBD2, each matching 5 bases. CDR3 length: 14 amino acids. V lost 1 base to trimming and J lost 3 bases, with 10 bases between them. CDR1 and CDR2 from the germline V gene are MNHNY and SVGAGI (reference sequence). CDR3 DNA sequence: TGTGCCAGCAGTTACTTCGGGGCCCGCTACGAGCAGTACTTC. This codes for CASSYFGARYEQYF.

Details on this clone: Other DNA sequences in the sample encode the same CDR3. The chain is built from TRBV28 and TRBJ2-7; D not resolved. Germline V gene sequence: CDR1 MDHEN, CDR2 SYDVKM. V was trimmed by 5 bases and J by 5 bases, leaving 7 bases between them. CDR3 length: 11 amino acids. CDR3 amino acids: CASSLGHEQYF. DNA for the CDR3: TGTGCCAGCAGTCTAGGACACGAGCAGTACTTC.

The CDR3 region is CAWSSGIVLNQPQHF. Written as DNA, the CDR3 is TGTGCCTGGAGTTCCGGGATTGTCCTTAATCAGCCCCAGCATTTT. The gene calls are TRBV30 and TRBJ1-5; D unclear. The germline V gene has CDR1 GTSNPN and CDR2 SVGIG (reference sequence). The CDR3 is made up of 15 amino acids. Trimming took 2 bases from V and 4 from J, leaving 15 bases between them.

This rearrangement joins TRBV27 to TRBJ2-4, with 8 positions matching TRBD1. Trimming at V came to 3 bases and at J to 1 base, leaving 2 bases not matched to a gene. Germline values: CDR1 MNHEY, CDR2 SMNVEV (reference sequence). The CDR3 totals 15 residues. The CDR3 sequence: CASSFQGAAKNIQYF. The CDR3 DNA follows: TGTGCCAGCAGTTTCCAGGGGGCTGCCAAAAACATTCAGTACTTC.

This chain connects TRBV30 to TRBJ2-3, with TRBD1 identical over 7 bases. CDR3 size: 15 residues. Germline CDR1 reads GTSNPN; CDR2 reads SVGIG (reference sequence). The V gene end was trimmed by 2 bases and the J gene end by 2 bases; junction bases not matched to a gene: 7. CDR3 sequence (DNA): TGTGCCTGGAGTTACCGGGACAGAAACACAGATACGCAGTATTTT. Its translation is CAWSYRDRNTDTQYF. Based on the CDR3 plus reference TRBV30 and TRBJ2-3, the full variable domain is SQTIHQWPATLVQPVGSPLSLECTVEGTSNPNLYWYRQAAGRGLQLLFYSVGIGQISSEVPQNLSASRPQDRQFILSSKKLLLSDSGFYLCAWSYRDRNTDTQYFGPGTRLTVL.

This rearrangement joins TRBV4-2 to TRBJ2-7; 7 bases match TRBD1. The CDR3 contains 13 residues. V lost 1 base, J lost 7 bases, and 4 bases stayed unmatched. Germline V gives CDR1 LGHNA, CDR2 YNFKEQ. Here the CDR3 reads CASSQARDREQYF. CDR3 in DNA: TGTGCCAGCAGCCAAGCAAGGGACAGAGAGCAGTACTTC.

The gene calls are TRBV6-5 and TRBJ2-2; 8 positions match TRBD1. V was clipped by 7 bases and J by 5 bases; unmatched bases: 3. Germline loops: CDR1 MNHEY, CDR2 SVGAGI. This CDR3 spans 13 amino acids. The CDR3 sequence is CASTDRGTGELFF. The CDR3 region has the DNA TGTGCCAGCACCGACAGGGGAACCGGGGAGCTGTTTTTT.

This chain uses TRBV11-2 with TRBJ2-2; D is unclear. Germline loops: CDR1 SGHAT, CDR2 FQNNGV. V was shortened by 1 base and J by 11 bases, with 11 bases between the two germline ends. The CDR3 runs 13 residues. The CDR3 reads CASSLVGLGELFF. The DNA for the CDR3 is TGTGCCAGCAGCTTAGTAGGGTTGGGCGAGCTGTTTTTT. The variable domain in full, with the rest retrieved from reference TRBV11-2 and TRBJ2-2, is EAGVAQSPRYKIIEKRQSVAFWCNPISGHATLYWYQQILGQGPKLLIQFQNNGVVDDSQLPKDRFSAERLKGVDSTLKIQPAKLEDSAVYLCASSLVGLGELFFGEGSRLTVL.

The rearrangement joins TRBV15 to TRBJ2-2; TRBD2 agrees at 9 bases. CDR1 LNHNV and CDR2 YYDKDF come from the germline V gene (reference sequence). The CDR3 length is 17 residues. V lost 0 bases, J lost 4 bases, and 6 bases stayed unmatched. The CDR3: CATSRDLGGGVTGELFF. Here the CDR3 DNA reads TGTGCCACCAGCAGAGATCTCGGCGGGGGGGTCACCGGGGAGCTGTTTTTT. The whole variable domain, remainder taken from reference TRBV15 and TRBJ2-2, is DAMVIQNPRYQVTQFGKPVTLSCSQTLNHNVMYWYQQKSSQAPKLLFHYYDKDFNNEADTPDNFQSRRPNTSFCFLDIRSPGLGDTAMYLCATSRDLGGGVTGELFFGEGSRLTVL.

This rearrangement joins TRBV5-3 to TRBJ1-2; a possible D gene is TRBD1 (6 bases). TRBV5-3 is an open reading frame whose function is uncertain. The CDR3 covers 13 residues. V was clipped by 4 bases and J by 8 bases, with 15 bases between them. The CDR3 DNA reads as TGTGCCAGAAGCCTAACAGGGCCGGGGGGCTACACCTTC. It is translated as CARSLTGPGGYTF.